This T cell receptor beta chain comes out of a study of cytomegalovirus exposure and HLA in healthy donors. Repertoires were generated with immunoSEQ multiplex PCR, while TCRdb's copy carries only in-frame clones and drops some. The sample has 95,000 to 150,000 clones, 85% to 90% seen once; the top ten hold around 1.2%. The germline V gene has CDR1 MDHEN and CDR2 SYDVKM. V lost 2 bases to trimming and J lost 7 bases, with 14 bases between them. The CDR3 extends over 14 amino acids. The donors belonged to the approximately 110-subject validation cohort, separate from the approximately 670-subject first cohort.

The V gene is TRBV28, the J gene TRBJ1-2; D call uncertain. The clonotype comes from a woman between 18 and 30 years old in good health and CMV-seronegative. The specimen sequenced was PBMCs. This CDR3 is CASSLPPPGGGYTF. DNA for the CDR3: TGTGCCAGCAGTTTACCCCCACCGGGAGGTGGCTACACCTTC.